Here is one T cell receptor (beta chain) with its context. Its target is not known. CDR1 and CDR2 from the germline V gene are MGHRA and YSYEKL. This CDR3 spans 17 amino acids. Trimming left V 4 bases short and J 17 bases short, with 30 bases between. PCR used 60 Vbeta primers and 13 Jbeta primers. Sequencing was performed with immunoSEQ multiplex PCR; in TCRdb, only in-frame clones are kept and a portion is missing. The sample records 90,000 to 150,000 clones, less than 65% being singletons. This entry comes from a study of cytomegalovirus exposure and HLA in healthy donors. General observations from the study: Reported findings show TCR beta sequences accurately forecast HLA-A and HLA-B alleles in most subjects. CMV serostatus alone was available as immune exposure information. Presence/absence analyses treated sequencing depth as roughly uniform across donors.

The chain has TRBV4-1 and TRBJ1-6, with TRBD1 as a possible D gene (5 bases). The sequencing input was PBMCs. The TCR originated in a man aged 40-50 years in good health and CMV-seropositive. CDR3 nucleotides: TGCGCCAGCAGCCTAGCCACTTCGACAGCCCTTCGGAACGTCTTCCACTTT. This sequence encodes CASSLATSTALRNVFHF.